This T cell receptor (beta chain) was identified during a study of shared clonotypes between healthy human individuals. Selected positively for CCR7 and CD45RO-negative, naive CD8 cells excluded terminally differentiated effector memory CD45RA+ cells. The run depth of the assay was deep. Some clones are missing from TCRdb's copy, which holds only in-frame ones; the method was immunoSEQ multiplex PCR. Of fewer than 850,000 clones listed, around 96% are singletons. The CDR3 contains 18 residues when both ends are counted. CDR1 and CDR2 (germline): LNHNV, YYDKDF (reference sequence). This clone was counted once. Its antigen is unidentified. The limits of the CDR3 on the DNA are not certain, so only TCRdb's listed CDR3 is given. Study-wide findings and caveats: Naive CD4 clonotypes overlapped across a handful of donors at roughly 5.1%. Compared with memory subsets, naive subsets generally had larger estimated richness.

The source is a man aged 25-45 years in good health. The specimen was naive CD8+ T cells sorted from blood. The chain employs TRBV15 and TRBJ1-5; TRBD1 is the table's D call and was not checked against the DNA. The CDR3 loop reads CATSRDRGKYGSVSPSIF.